The clone carrying this T cell receptor beta chain was recorded at least ten times. Antigen specificity is unknown. The sample comes from a study of T cells in Graves' hyperthyroidism and ophthalmopathy. Study results and caveats: Ophthalmopathy was model-predicted a median roughly 6.5 months pre-onset.

Hyperthyroidism patients were newly diagnosed, had disease duration under 2 months, and were aged 18 to 65 years. Clinicians diagnosed patients from clinical symptoms, serum thyroxine and TRAb, thyroid ultrasound and orbital computed tomography. V lost 7 bases, J lost 9 bases, and 12 bases stayed unmatched. The CDR3 sequence is 16 residues long. Germline loops: CDR1 SGHTA, CDR2 FQGNSA. Using RNA transcripts as the source, TCR beta CDR3 regions were amplified. First-round RT-PCR with HTBI primers amplified the TCR CDR3 region. MiXCR was run by TCRdb on the multiplex PCR reads, yielding one entry per CDR3 protein. This sample has roughly 660,000 distinct CDR3 sequences, with roughly a sixth found just once.

This rearrangement joins TRBV7-2 to TRBJ2-1; 13 bases are shared with TRBD2. This TCR was recovered from a man in his fifties with Graves' hyperthyroidism. Input material: blood. CDR3 amino acids: CASTLLGLAGTSEQFF. In nucleotides, the CDR3 is TGTGCCAGCACCCTATTGGGACTAGCGGGAACTAGTGAGCAGTTCTTC.